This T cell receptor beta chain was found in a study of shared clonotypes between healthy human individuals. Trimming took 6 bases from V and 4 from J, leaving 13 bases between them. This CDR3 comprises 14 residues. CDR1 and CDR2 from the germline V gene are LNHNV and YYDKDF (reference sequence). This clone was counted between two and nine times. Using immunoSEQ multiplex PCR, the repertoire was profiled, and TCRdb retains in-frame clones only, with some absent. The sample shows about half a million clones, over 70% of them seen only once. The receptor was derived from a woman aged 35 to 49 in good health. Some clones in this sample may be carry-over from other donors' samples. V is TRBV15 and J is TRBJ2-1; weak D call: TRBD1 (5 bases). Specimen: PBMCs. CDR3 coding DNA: TGTGCCACCAGACCCCGACAGACATACAATGAGCAGTTCTTC. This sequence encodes CATRPRQTYNEQFF.